This T cell receptor beta chain was recorded in a study of neoadjuvant anti-PD-1 for oral cavity cancer. Regarding the study as a whole: After neoadjuvant nivolumab, PBMC T cell clonality was significantly higher in non-responders than responders.

The V and J ends lost 5 bases and 0 bases respectively, with 15 bases between them. The germline gives CDR1 SEHNR, CDR2 FQNEAQ (reference sequence). The CDR3 runs to 16 residues. Time point denoted: after neoadjuvant nivolumab, at surgical resection. Stage II-IVA oral cavity squamous cell carcinoma was new and untreated by systemic or radiation therapy. This clone came up a few times. The antigen remains unidentified. Sequencing used immunoSEQ multiplex PCR; TCRdb keeps in-frame clones, though not all of them. The sample yields approximately 68,000 clones, around 85% seen once. The sample in question was PBMCs, obtained after nivolumab (anti-PD-1) treatment. V is TRBV7-9 and J is TRBJ2-3; weak D call: TRBD1 (8 bases). The receptor's source is a person aged 40-85 years with oral cavity squamous cell carcinoma. The CDR3 DNA reads TGTGCCAGCAGCCCGACACAGGGGGGGAGCACAGATACGCAGTATTTT. It specifies CASSPTQGGSTDTQYF.